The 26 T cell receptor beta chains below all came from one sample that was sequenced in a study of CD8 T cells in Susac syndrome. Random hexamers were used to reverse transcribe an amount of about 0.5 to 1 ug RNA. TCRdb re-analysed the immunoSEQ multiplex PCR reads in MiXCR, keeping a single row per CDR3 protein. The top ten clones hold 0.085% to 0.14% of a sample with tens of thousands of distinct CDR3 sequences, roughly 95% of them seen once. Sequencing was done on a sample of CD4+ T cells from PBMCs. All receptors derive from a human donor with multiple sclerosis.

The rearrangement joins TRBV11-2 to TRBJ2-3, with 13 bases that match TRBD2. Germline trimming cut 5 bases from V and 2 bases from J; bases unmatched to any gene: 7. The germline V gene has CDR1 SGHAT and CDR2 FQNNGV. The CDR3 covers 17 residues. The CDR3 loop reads CASSPRGLAGATDTQYF. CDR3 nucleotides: TGTGCCAGCAGCCCAAGAGGACTAGCGGGGGCCACAGATACGCAGTATTTT.

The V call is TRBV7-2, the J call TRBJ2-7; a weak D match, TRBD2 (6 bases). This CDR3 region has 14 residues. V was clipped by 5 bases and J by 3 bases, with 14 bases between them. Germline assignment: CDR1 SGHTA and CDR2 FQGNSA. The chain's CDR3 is CASSLRGFFYEQYF. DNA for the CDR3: TGTGCCAGCAGCCTCCGGGGGTTTTTCTACGAGCAGTACTTC. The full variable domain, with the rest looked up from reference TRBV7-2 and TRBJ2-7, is GAGVSQSPSNKVTEKGKDVELRCDPISGHTALYWYRQSLGQGLEFLIYFQGNSAPDKSGLPSDRFSAERTGGSVSTLTIQRTQQEDSAVYLCASSLRGFFYEQYFGPGTRLTVT.

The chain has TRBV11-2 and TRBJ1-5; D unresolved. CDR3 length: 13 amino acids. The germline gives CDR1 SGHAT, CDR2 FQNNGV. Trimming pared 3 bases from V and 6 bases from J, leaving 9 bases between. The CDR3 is CASSLERAQPQHF. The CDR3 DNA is TGTGCCAGCAGCTTGGAAAGGGCTCAGCCCCAGCATTTT.

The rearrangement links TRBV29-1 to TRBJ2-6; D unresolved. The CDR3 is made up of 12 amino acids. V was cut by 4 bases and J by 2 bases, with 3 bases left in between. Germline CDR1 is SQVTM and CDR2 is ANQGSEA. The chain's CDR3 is CSVATGANVLTF. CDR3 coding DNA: TGCAGCGTTGCGACTGGGGCCAACGTCCTGACTTTC.

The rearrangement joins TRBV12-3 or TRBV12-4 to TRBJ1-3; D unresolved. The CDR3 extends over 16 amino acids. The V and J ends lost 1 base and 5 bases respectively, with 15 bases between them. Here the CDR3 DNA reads TGTGCCAGCAGTTTAGGGCGCGAGGGATTACGAAACACCATATATTTT. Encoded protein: CASSLGREGLRNTIYF.

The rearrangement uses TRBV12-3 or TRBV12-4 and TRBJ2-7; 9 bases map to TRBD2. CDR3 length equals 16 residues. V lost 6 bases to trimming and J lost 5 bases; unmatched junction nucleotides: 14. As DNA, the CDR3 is TGTGCCAGCAGCCCCAAAGGCGGGGGGGGGTTGGACGAGCAGTACTTC. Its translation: CASSPKGGGGLDEQYF.

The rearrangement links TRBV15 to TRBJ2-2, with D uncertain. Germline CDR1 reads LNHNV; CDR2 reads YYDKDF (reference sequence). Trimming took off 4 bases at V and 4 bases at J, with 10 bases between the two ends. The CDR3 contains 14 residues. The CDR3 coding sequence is TGTGCCACCAGCAAAACCGACACCACCGGGGAGCTGTTTTTT. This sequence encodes CATSKTDTTGELFF.

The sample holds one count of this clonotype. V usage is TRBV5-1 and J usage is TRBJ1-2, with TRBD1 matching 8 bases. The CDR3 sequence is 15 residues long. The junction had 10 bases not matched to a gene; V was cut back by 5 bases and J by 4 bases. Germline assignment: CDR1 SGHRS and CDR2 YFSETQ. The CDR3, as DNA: TGCGCCAGCAGAAGTCGAGACAGGGGAAGCTATGGCTACACCTTC. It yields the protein CASRSRDRGSYGYTF.

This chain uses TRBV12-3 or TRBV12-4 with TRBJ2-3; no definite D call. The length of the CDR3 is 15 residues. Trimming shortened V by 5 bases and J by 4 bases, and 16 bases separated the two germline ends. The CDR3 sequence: CASSPESQVPDTQYF. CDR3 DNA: TGTGCCAGCAGTCCAGAATCCCAAGTCCCAGATACGCAGTATTTT.

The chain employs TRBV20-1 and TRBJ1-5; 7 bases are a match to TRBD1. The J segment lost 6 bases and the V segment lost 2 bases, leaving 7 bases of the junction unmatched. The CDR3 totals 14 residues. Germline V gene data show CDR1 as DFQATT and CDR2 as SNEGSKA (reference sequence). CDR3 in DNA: TGCAGTGCTAGACAGACAGGGCTCTCTCAGCCCCAGCATTTT. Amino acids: CSARQTGLSQPQHF.

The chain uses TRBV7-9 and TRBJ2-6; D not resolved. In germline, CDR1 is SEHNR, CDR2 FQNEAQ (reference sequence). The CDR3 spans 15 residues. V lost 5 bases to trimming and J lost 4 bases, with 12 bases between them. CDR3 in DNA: TGTGCCAGCAGCCTAGGGCAACCCGGGGCCAACGTCCTGACTTTC. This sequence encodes CASSLGQPGANVLTF.

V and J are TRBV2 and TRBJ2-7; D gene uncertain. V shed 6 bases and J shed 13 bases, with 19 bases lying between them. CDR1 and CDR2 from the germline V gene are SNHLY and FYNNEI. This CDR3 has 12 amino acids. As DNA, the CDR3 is TGTGCCAGCAGCATGTTCCGACTCCCCCCCTACTTC. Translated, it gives CASSMFRLPPYF.

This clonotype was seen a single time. CDR3 protein: CASSWGLAADTQYF. DNA of the CDR3: TGTGCCAGCAGCTGGGGACTAGCTGCAGATACGCAGTATTTT. This sequence joins TRBV7-2 and TRBJ2-3, with 9 nucleotides matching TRBD2. V lost 4 bases, J lost 4 bases, and 3 bases stayed unmatched. Germline V gives CDR1 SGHTA, CDR2 FQGNSA. The CDR3 covers 14 residues.

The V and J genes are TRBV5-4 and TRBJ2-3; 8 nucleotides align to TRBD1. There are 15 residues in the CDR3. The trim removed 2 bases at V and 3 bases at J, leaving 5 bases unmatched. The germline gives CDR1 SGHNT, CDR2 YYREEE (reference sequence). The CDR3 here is CASSFADRVTDTQYF. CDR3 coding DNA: TGTGCCAGCAGCTTTGCGGACAGGGTTACAGATACGCAGTATTTT.

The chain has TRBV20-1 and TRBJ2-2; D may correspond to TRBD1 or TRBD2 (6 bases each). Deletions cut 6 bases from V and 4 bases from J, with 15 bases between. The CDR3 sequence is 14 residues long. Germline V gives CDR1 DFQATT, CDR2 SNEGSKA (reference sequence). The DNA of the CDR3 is TGCAGTGCAACGACGGGGGCCACCACCGGGGAGCTGTTTTTT. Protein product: CSATTGATTGELFF.

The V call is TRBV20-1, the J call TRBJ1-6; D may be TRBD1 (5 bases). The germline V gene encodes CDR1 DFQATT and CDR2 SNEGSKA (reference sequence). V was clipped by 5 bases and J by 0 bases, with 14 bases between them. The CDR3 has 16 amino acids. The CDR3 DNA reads TGCAGTGCTGTGCCCGGGACGAGCTCCTATAATTCACCCCTCCACTTT. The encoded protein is CSAVPGTSSYNSPLHF.

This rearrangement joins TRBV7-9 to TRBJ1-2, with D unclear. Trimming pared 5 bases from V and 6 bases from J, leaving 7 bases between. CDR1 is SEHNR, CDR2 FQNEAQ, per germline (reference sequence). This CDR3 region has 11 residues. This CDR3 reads CASSPRDGYTF. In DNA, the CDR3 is TGTGCCAGCAGCCCCCGGGATGGCTACACCTTC.

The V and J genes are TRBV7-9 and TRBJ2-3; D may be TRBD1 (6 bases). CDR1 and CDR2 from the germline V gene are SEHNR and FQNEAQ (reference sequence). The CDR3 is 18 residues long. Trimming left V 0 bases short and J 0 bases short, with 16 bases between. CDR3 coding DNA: TGTGCCAGCAGCTTAGCCCCTGGACAGTCCCCTAGCACAGATACGCAGTATTTT. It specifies CASSLAPGQSPSTDTQYF.

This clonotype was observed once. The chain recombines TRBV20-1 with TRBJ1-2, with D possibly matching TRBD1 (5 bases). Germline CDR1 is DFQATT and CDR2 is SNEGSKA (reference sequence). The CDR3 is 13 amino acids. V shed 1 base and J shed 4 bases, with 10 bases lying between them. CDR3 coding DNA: TGCAGTGCTAGAGCGGGGCAGGTCTATGGCTACACCTTC. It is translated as CSARAGQVYGYTF.

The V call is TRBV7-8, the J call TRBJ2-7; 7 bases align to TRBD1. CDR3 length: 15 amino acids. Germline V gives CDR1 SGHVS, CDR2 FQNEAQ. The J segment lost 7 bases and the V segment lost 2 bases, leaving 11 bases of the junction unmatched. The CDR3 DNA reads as TGTGCCAGCAGCTTATCGGGACAGTCAAGTCTAGAGCAGTACTTC. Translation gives CASSLSGQSSLEQYF.

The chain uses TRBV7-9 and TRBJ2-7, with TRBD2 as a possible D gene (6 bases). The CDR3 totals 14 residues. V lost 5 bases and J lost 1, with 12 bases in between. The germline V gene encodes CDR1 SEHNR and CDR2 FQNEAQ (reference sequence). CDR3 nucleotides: TGTGCCAGCAGCGCTTCCGGGAGTTCCTACGAGCAGTACTTC. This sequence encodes CASSASGSSYEQYF.

The CDR3 reads CSVPTGGGYGYTF. CDR3 nucleotides: TGCAGCGTCCCCACAGGGGGCGGCTATGGCTACACCTTC. V and J are TRBV29-1 and TRBJ1-2; TRBD1 agrees at 9 bases. Germline V lookup: CDR1 SQVTM, CDR2 ANQGSEA. V trimming: 6 bases; J trimming: 4 bases; junction bases outside the gene matches: 6. This CDR3 is built from 13 residues.

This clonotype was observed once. The CDR3: CASSLSGSRGTQYF. In DNA, the CDR3 is TGTGCCAGCAGCTTGTCCGGGTCCAGAGGTACGCAGTATTTT. This sequence joins TRBV7-9 and TRBJ2-3; D is unclear. The CDR3 has 14 residues. The germline gives CDR1 SEHNR, CDR2 FQNEAQ (reference sequence). Trimming cost V 3 bases and J 8 bases, with 15 bases left between them.

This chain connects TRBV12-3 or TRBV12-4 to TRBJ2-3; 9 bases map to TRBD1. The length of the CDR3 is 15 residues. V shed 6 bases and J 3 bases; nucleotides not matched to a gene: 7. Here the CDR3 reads CASSSQGARTDTQYF. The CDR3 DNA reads TGTGCCAGCAGCTCACAGGGGGCCAGGACAGATACGCAGTATTTT.

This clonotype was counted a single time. The CDR3 sequence is CASSLVIGSWETQYF. The CDR3 region has the DNA TGTGCCAGCAGCTTAGTGATAGGGTCATGGGAGACCCAGTACTTC. The chain employs TRBV7-2 and TRBJ2-5; D call uncertain. CDR3 length equals 15 residues. Per germline, CDR1 SGHTA and CDR2 FQGNSA. V was trimmed by 1 base and J by 5 bases, leaving 14 bases between them.

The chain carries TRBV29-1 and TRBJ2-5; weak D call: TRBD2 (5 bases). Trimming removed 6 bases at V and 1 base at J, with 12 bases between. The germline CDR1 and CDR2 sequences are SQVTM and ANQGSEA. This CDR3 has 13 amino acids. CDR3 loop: CSVPPRGQETQYF. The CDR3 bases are TGCAGCGTGCCTCCACGGGGCCAAGAGACCCAGTACTTC.